The sequence of this T cell receptor beta chain was determined in a study of T cells after yellow fever vaccination. Study observations and caveats: Relatively few clonotypes were ones that appeared in both CD4 and CD8 compartments. Abundant clonotypes (contaminants from the bulk population) could be present in FACS-sorted repertoires.

This clonotype has a handful of counts. What it binds is unknown. Making TCR cDNA involved 5'RACE template switching, which added UMIs and a universal primer site. TCRdb passed the 5' RACE reads through MiXCR, listing each CDR3 protein once. The table includes 300,000 to 400,000 distinct CDR3 sequences, under 15% detected once. The sample here was CD4+ T cells sorted from PBMCs, taken 15 days after the yellow fever booster vaccination. This TCR came from a man aged 18 to 30 who received the YFV17D yellow fever vaccine.

CDR3 residues: CASGRSRDEQYF. The CDR3 bases are TGTGCCAGCGGGAGGAGTAGGGACGAGCAGTACTTC. The chain recombines TRBV6-1 with TRBJ2-7; D is possibly TRBD2 (6 bases). V was shortened by 8 bases and J by 5 bases, with 13 bases between the two germline ends. Germline values: CDR1 MNHNS, CDR2 SASEGT. This CDR3 is built from 12 residues.